These 24 T cell receptor beta chains came from one sample sequenced in a study of Ad26.COV2.S vaccination and SARS-CoV-2 variants. Treatment denoted: some 20 received Ad26.COV2.S at low or high dose, single or two shots; several received placebo; per-sample allocation not given. Each sample was drawn 63 days after the first injection (of vaccine or placebo). Generated by immunoSEQ multiplex PCR, the TCRdb table keeps only in-frame clones and is missing some. The sample records roughly 250,000 clones, 70% to 90% being singletons. This specimen was peripheral blood, taken in a trial of Ad26.COV2.S vaccine versus placebo. The origin of the receptors is a person aged 18-60 years who received the Ad26.COV2.S COVID-19 vaccine or a placebo.

This sequence joins TRBV6-6 and TRBJ2-5, with 7 positions matching TRBD1. Germline V lookup: CDR1 MNHNY, CDR2 SVGAGI (reference sequence). V lost 4 bases to trimming and J lost 2 bases; unmatched junction nucleotides: 4. The CDR3 consists of 14 residues. The CDR3 loop reads CASSFDRAQETQYF. CDR3 sequence (DNA): TGTGCCAGCAGTTTTGACAGGGCACAAGAGACCCAGTACTTC.

This chain joins TRBV11-2 and TRBJ2-7, with 7 positions matching TRBD1. Germline V CDR1 and CDR2: SGHAT, FQNNGV. V was clipped by 0 bases and J by 3 bases; unmatched bases: 2. This CDR3 is 14 amino acids long. The CDR3: CASSLDRDSYEQYV. CDR3 in DNA: TGTGCCAGCAGCTTAGATCGGGACAGCTACGAGCAGTACGTC.

The chain couples TRBV18 to TRBJ1-1; 7 positions agree with TRBD1. Germline lookup yields CDR1 KGHSH and CDR2 LQKENI. The CDR3 runs 17 residues. The V gene end was trimmed by 3 bases and the J gene end by 1 base; junction bases not matched to a gene: 11. In nucleotides, the CDR3 is TGTGCCAGCTCACCGCTCCCTGGTAGGGGGCAGAACACTGAAGCTTTCTTT. Amino acid sequence: CASSPLPGRGQNTEAFF.

The chain combines TRBV7-8 with TRBJ1-1; D not resolved. The CDR3 length is 17 residues. V gave up 5 bases and J gave up 0 bases, with 19 bases separating them. The germline CDR1 and CDR2 sequences are SGHVS and FQNEAQ. Written as DNA, the CDR3 is TGTGCCAGCAGCCTCTCAGGCGGCAGTTTCATGAACACTGAAGCTTTCTTT. The encoded protein is CASSLSGGSFMNTEAFF.

The chain is built from TRBV4-1 and TRBJ1-1; a possible D gene is TRBD1 (6 bases). The CDR3 is 16 residues long. Germline loops: CDR1 MGHRA, CDR2 YSYEKL. V gave up 1 base and J gave up 1 base, with 13 bases separating them. The DNA of the CDR3 is TGCGCCAGCAGCCAAGGGGGGCAGGGATGGAACACTGAAGCTTTCTTT. Translated: CASSQGGQGWNTEAFF.

This chain links TRBV4-2 with TRBJ2-1; D unclear. The ends were cut back, 0 bases at V and 1 base at J, with 13 bases in the middle. The CDR3 is made up of 17 amino acids. Germline lookup yields CDR1 LGHNA and CDR2 YNFKEQ. In nucleotides, the CDR3 is TGTGCCAGCAGCCAAGATCTGGTCCAGACTTCCTACAATGAGCAGTTCTTC. It codes for CASSQDLVQTSYNEQFF.

The chain employs TRBV2 and TRBJ2-5; the D call may be TRBD1 or TRBD2 (5 bases each). V was trimmed by 4 bases and J by 2 bases, leaving 20 bases between them. Germline lookup yields CDR1 SNHLY and CDR2 FYNNEI. CDR3 length: 17 residues. The DNA for the CDR3 is TGTGCCAGCAGTGCTACCCCCGGGGACCTGGGGCAAGAGACCCAGTACTTC. It specifies CASSATPGDLGQETQYF.

The chain recombines TRBV3-1 (or the pseudogene TRBV3-2) with TRBJ2-2; 10 bases are a match to TRBD2. The CDR3 extends over 16 amino acids. Germline CDR1 is LGHDT and CDR2 is YNNKEL (reference sequence). V gave up 1 base and J gave up 5 bases; unmatched junction bases: 4. As DNA, the CDR3 is TGTGCCAGCAGCCAAGGTGCTAGCGGGGGAACCGGGGAGCTGTTTTTT. The encoded protein is CASSQGASGGTGELFF.

CDR3 region: CASSVDPNSPLHF. CDR3 nucleotides: TGTGCCAGCAGCGTAGATCCCAATTCACCCCTCCACTTT. The rearrangement joins TRBV9 to TRBJ1-6; D unclear. The V and J ends lost 0 bases and 7 bases respectively, with 5 bases between them. CDR1 SGDLS and CDR2 YYNGEE come from the germline V gene. The CDR3 covers 13 residues.

This chain links TRBV7-9 with TRBJ2-3; 12 nucleotides match TRBD1. The CDR3 extends over 16 amino acids. CDR1 is SEHNR and CDR2 is FQNEAQ in the germline V gene (reference sequence). The J segment lost 11 bases and the V segment lost 5 bases, leaving 14 bases of the junction unmatched. The CDR3 nucleotides are TGTGCCAGCAGCACCCAGCTCGGGACAGGGGGCCCACAGCAGTATTTT. As protein: CASSTQLGTGGPQQYF.

This clone showed up just a few times. This rearrangement joins TRBV30 to TRBJ1-2; D unresolved. V lost 0 bases and J lost 6, with 17 bases in between. The CDR3 is 15 amino acids. Germline V gene lookup returns CDR1 GTSNPN and CDR2 SVGIG (reference sequence). For the CDR3, the DNA is TGTGCCTGGAGTGTCAGGCGTTACTCAGGAGATGGCTACACCTTC. Its translation: CAWSVRRYSGDGYTF.

For the CDR3, the DNA is TGTGCCAGCAGCTTAGCGGGACAGGGGTTGTACGAGCAGTACGTC. Amino acids: CASSLAGQGLYEQYV. This chain uses TRBV7-2 with TRBJ2-7; TRBD1 matches 10 bases. The CDR3 sequence is 15 residues long. The germline V gene encodes CDR1 SGHTA and CDR2 FQGNSA. Losses at the gene ends were 0 bases for V and 4 bases for J; bases not matched to a gene: 3.

This chain uses TRBV7-2 with TRBJ1-4, with a possible D match to TRBD1 (6 bases). Trimming pared 4 bases from V and 8 bases from J, leaving 20 bases between. The CDR3 is made up of 16 amino acids. Germline V gene sequence: CDR1 SGHTA, CDR2 FQGNSA. CDR3 nucleotides: TGTGCCAGCAGCTATGGGGGCAGGGGACGAGGGGAAAAACTGTTTTTT. It is translated as CASSYGGRGRGEKLFF.

This sequence joins TRBV27 and TRBJ2-7; TRBD1 or TRBD2 may be the D gene (5 bases each). The CDR3 covers 15 residues. CDR1 is MNHEY, CDR2 SMNVEV, per germline (reference sequence). The ends were cut back, 11 bases at V and 3 bases at J, with 23 bases in the middle. The CDR3 nucleotides are TGTGCCTCCCAGGGACCCTCTTCCCTTTACTACGAGCAGTACGTC. The encoded protein is CASQGPSSLYYEQYV.

This chain connects TRBV5-3 to TRBJ2-7; D unclear. TRBV5-3 is treated as an ORF (open reading frame) with a function not yet certain. Trimming left V 1 base short and J 4 bases short, with 21 bases between. CDR3 length equals 17 residues. The CDR3 loop is CARSLRWPLDCEYEQYV. For the CDR3, the DNA is TGTGCCAGAAGCTTGAGGTGGCCCCTTGACTGTGAATACGAGCAGTACGTC.

The rearrangement joins TRBV9 to TRBJ2-3; 11 bases match TRBD2. Germline V CDR1 and CDR2: SGDLS, YYNGEE. The CDR3 has 15 residues. V was pared by 3 bases and J by 5 bases, with 5 bases of the junction left unmatched. CDR3 coding DNA: TGTGCCAGCAGCGGGTCCGGGACTAGCGGAGATACGCAGTATTTT. Translation gives CASSGSGTSGDTQYF.

The CDR3 reads CASSGDRGAVPIYF. The CDR3 DNA reads TGTGCCAGCAGTGGCGACAGGGGTGCAGTTCCCATATATTTT. The gene calls are TRBV6-4 and TRBJ1-3, with TRBD1 matching 8 bases. CDR1 is MRHNA, CDR2 SNTAGT, per germline. V lost 4 bases to trimming and J lost 11 bases; unmatched junction nucleotides: 10. This CDR3 spans 14 amino acids.

The rearrangement links TRBV24-1 to TRBJ2-3; possibly TRBD1 or TRBD2 for D (8 bases each). Trimming shortened V by 2 bases and J by 7 bases, and 27 bases separated the two germline ends. Germline V gene data show CDR1 as KGHDR and CDR2 as SFDVKD. This CDR3 region has 19 residues. Written as DNA, the CDR3 is TGTGCCACCAGTGATTCCAGGGGGCTCGGAGCGGGAGTTATGCATACGCAGTATTTT. It translates to CATSDSRGLGAGVMHTQYF.

This chain joins TRBV5-4 and TRBJ2-7; TRBD1 might be the D (6 bases). The V end lost 4 bases, the J end lost 3 bases, and 14 bases lay between the germline ends. The CDR3 runs to 14 residues. Germline V gives CDR1 SGHNT, CDR2 YYREEE (reference sequence). The CDR3 is CASSTRGHFYEQYF. The CDR3 bases are TGTGCCAGCAGCACCCGGGGACACTTCTACGAGCAGTACTTC.

The V gene is TRBV18, the J gene TRBJ1-1, with no clear D. The CDR3 has 13 amino acids. Germline CDR1 reads KGHSH; CDR2 reads LQKENI. The ends were cut back, 3 bases at V and 1 base at J, with 6 bases in the middle. The CDR3 here is CASSPWPNTEAFF. The CDR3 region has the DNA TGTGCCAGCTCACCTTGGCCGAACACTGAAGCTTTCTTT.

The chain joins TRBV4-2 to TRBJ2-5; TRBD2 matches 8 bases. Germline trimming cut 2 bases from V and 1 base from J; bases unmatched to any gene: 6. Germline V lookup: CDR1 LGHNA, CDR2 YNFKEQ. This CDR3 is built from 16 residues. CDR3 bases: TGTGCCAGCAGCCAAAACCCAGCGGGGGCCCAAGAGACCCAGTACTTC. It translates to CASSQNPAGAQETQYF.

V usage is TRBV6-5 and J usage is TRBJ1-4; 8 nucleotides match TRBD1. V lost 5 bases to trimming and J lost 3 bases; unmatched junction nucleotides: 2. The CDR3 totals 14 residues. Germline CDR1 reads MNHEY; CDR2 reads SVGAGI. CDR3 nucleotide sequence: TGTGCCAGCAGTCCGACAGGGGCTAATGAAAAACTGTTTTTT. Its protein is CASSPTGANEKLFF.

The rearrangement uses TRBV12-3 or TRBV12-4 and TRBJ2-7; no clear D gene. Between the trimmed V and J ends, which lost 4 bases and 5 bases, there was a span of 9 bases. CDR3 size: 12 residues. CDR3 sequence: CASSSNTHEQYF. The CDR3 coding sequence is TGTGCCAGCAGTTCGAACACCCACGAGCAGTACTTC.

On this clone: It is unclear where the CDR3 begins or ends on the DNA, so no DNA is shown, and the CDR3 is as TCRdb lists it. The chain has TRBV19 and TRBJ2-2; the DNA was not used to check the table's D call, TRBD1. The CDR3 has 15 residues if both end residues are counted. Germline values: CDR1 LNHDA, CDR2 SQIVND (reference sequence). CDR3 sequence: CATIRARGNTGELFF.